This entry lists 20 T cell receptor beta chains sequenced from one sample in a study of blood T cell repertoires in COVID-19. TCRdb's copy holds only in-frame clones and misses some; the assay was immunoSEQ multiplex PCR. This table holds about 130,000 clones, approximately 90% found once. The sequenced sample was peripheral blood. These receptor sequences come from a man aged 60 to 69 with COVID-19, enrolled during active disease.

This chain joins TRBV6-1 and TRBJ1-1; D is perhaps TRBD1 (6 bases). The germline CDR1 and CDR2 sequences are MNHNS and SASEGT. The CDR3 consists of 17 residues. V was pared by 1 base and J by 3 bases, with 18 bases between. The chain's CDR3 is CASSEEPIGGQDTEAFF. The CDR3 DNA follows: TGTGCCAGCAGTGAAGAACCCATCGGGGGGCAGGACACTGAAGCTTTCTTT.

As DNA, the CDR3 is TGTGCCAGTAGAAAGAGGACAGGGGGTTTCTTAAGCTATTTCACTGAAGCTTTCTTT. This encodes CASRKRTGGFLSYFTEAFF. V gene TRBV19 combines with J gene TRBJ1-1, with 10 bases aligning to TRBD1. Germline V CDR1 and CDR2: LNHDA, SQIVND (reference sequence). The V gene end was trimmed by 6 bases and the J gene end by 4 bases; junction bases not matched to a gene: 20. The CDR3 is 19 residues long. Full variable domain (missing parts from reference TRBV19 and TRBJ1-1): DGGITQSPKYLFRKEGQNVTLSCEQNLNHDAMYWYRQDPGQGLRLIYYSQIVNDFQKGDIAEGYSVSREKKESFPLTVTSAQKNPTAFYLCASRKRTGGFLSYFTEAFFGQGTRLTVV.

V is TRBV29-1 and J is TRBJ1-1, with D perhaps TRBD1 (6 bases). Germline V lookup: CDR1 SQVTM, CDR2 ANQGSEA. Deletions cut 6 bases from V and 1 base from J, with 9 bases between. This CDR3 contains 12 residues. CDR3 loop: CSVDRSNTEAFF. For the CDR3, the DNA is TGCAGCGTGGACAGATCGAACACTGAAGCTTTCTTT.

The chain is built from TRBV10-3 and TRBJ1-5, with 10 bases that match TRBD1. V shed 3 bases and J 3 bases; nucleotides not matched to a gene: 2. CDR3 length equals 15 residues. Germline CDR1 ENHRY, CDR2 SYGVKD. CDR3 sequence (DNA): TGTGCCATCAGTGACAGACAGGGGGCCAATCAGCCCCAGCATTTT. Translating gives CAISDRQGANQPQHF.

The rearrangement joins TRBV2 to TRBJ2-7; no clear D gene. V was shortened by 4 bases and J by 2 bases, with 12 bases between the two germline ends. The CDR3 is 14 residues long. In germline, CDR1 is SNHLY, CDR2 FYNNEI. CDR3 region: CASSGNLGAYEQYF. The CDR3 coding sequence is TGTGCCAGCAGTGGAAATTTAGGAGCCTACGAGCAGTACTTC. Variable domain in full (rest from reference TRBV2 and TRBJ2-7): EPEVTQTPSHQVTQMGQEVILRCVPISNHLYFYWYRQILGQKVEFLVSFYNNEISEKSEIFDDQFSVERPDGSNFTLKIRSTKLEDSAMYFCASSGNLGAYEQYFGPGTRLTVT.

The V and J genes are TRBV29-1 and TRBJ1-4; perhaps TRBD1 as D (5 bases). Germline V lookup: CDR1 SQVTM, CDR2 ANQGSEA. The germline V and J ends were trimmed by 4 bases and 2 bases, with 14 bases remaining between them. This CDR3 is built from 15 residues. The CDR3 nucleotides read TGCAGCGTTGCCCAGGGAGGGGTTACTAATGAAAAACTGTTTTTT. As protein: CSVAQGGVTNEKLFF. The variable domain in full, completed from reference TRBV29-1 and TRBJ1-4, reads SAVISQKPSRDICQRGTSLTIQCQVDSQVTMMFWYRQQPGQSLTLIATANQGSEATYESGFVIDKFPISRPNLTFSTLTVSNMSPEDSSIYLCSVAQGGVTNEKLFFGSGTQLSVL.

J is TRBJ2-3 and V is TRBV6-6; D is unclear. This CDR3 comprises 11 residues. The germline CDR1 and CDR2 sequences are MNHNY and SVGAGI (reference sequence). The DNA of the CDR3 is TGTGCAACGACTAGCACAGATACGCAGTATTTT. Translating gives CATTSTDTQYF.

The chain has TRBV7-3 and TRBJ1-1; 7 bases are shared with TRBD1. This CDR3 is 13 amino acids long. From germline, CDR1 is SGHTA and CDR2 FQGTGA. Trimming cost V 5 bases and J 4 bases; bases outside gene matches: 4. CDR3 sequence (DNA): TGTGCCAGCAGCCTCGACAGGGTCACTGAAGCTTTCTTT. It translates to CASSLDRVTEAFF.

Concerning this clone itself: Other nucleotide sequences from this sample produce the same CDR3. The chain uses TRBV6-5 and TRBJ1-2; unclear D gene. CDR1 and CDR2 (germline): MNHEY, SVGAGI. The germline V and J ends were trimmed by 6 bases and 2 bases, with 10 bases remaining between them. The CDR3 has 13 residues. The chain's CDR3 is CASSRTGNYGYTF. CDR3 bases: TGTGCCAGCAGCCGGACGGGGAACTATGGCTACACCTTC.

About this clone: At one end, the junction sequence differs from germline, possibly due to a read error. The CDR3 is CASSLDATRRETQYF. The CDR3 DNA is TGTGCTAGCAGCTTAGACGCAACTAGGAGAGAGACCCAGTACTTC. The chain is built from TRBV7-7 and TRBJ2-5; TRBD2 is a possible D gene (5 bases). The CDR3 loop spans 15 amino acids. Germline V gives CDR1 SSHAT, CDR2 FNYEAQ (reference sequence).

The rearrangement uses TRBV27 and TRBJ1-6; D ambiguous. This CDR3 contains 12 residues. Germline-derived CDR1 and CDR2 are MNHEY and SMNVEV (reference sequence). Trimming removed 5 bases at V and 9 bases at J, with 8 bases between. CDR3: CASSLNGSPLHF. The CDR3 DNA is TGTGCCAGCAGTCTCAACGGTTCACCCCTCCACTTT.

This chain uses TRBV9 with TRBJ1-2; the match to TRBD1 covers 7 bases. V gave up 3 bases and J gave up 8 bases; unmatched junction bases: 16. The V gene's germline CDR1 is SGDLS and CDR2 YYNGEE. CDR3 length: 16 amino acids. CDR3 in amino acids: CASSAPTGTWNSGYTF. The DNA for the CDR3 is TGTGCCAGCAGCGCCCCGACAGGGACCTGGAATAGCGGCTACACCTTC.

This clone showed up just once. CDR3 protein: CASSLPRPGGSYNEQFF. The CDR3 DNA reads TGTGCCAGCAGTTTACCTCGGCCAGGGGGCTCCTACAATGAGCAGTTCTTC. J is TRBJ2-1 and V is TRBV28; 7 bases are a match to TRBD1. After removal of 2 bases from V and 0 bases from J, the junction contained 7 bases not matched to a gene. The CDR3 has 17 amino acids. Germline assignment: CDR1 MDHEN and CDR2 SYDVKM.

The CDR3 coding sequence is TGTGCCATCAGTGACTCCGGGACAGGGTATGAAAAACTGTTTTTT. It specifies CAISDSGTGYEKLFF. The rearrangement links TRBV10-3 to TRBJ1-4; 9 bases map to TRBD1. CDR3 length equals 15 residues. Per the germline V gene, CDR1 is ENHRY and CDR2 is SYGVKD. Trimming at V came to 3 bases and at J to 6 bases, leaving 5 bases not matched to a gene.

The chain combines TRBV6-5 with TRBJ1-2; D remains ambiguous. This CDR3 contains 15 residues. CDR1 MNHEY and CDR2 SVGAGI come from the germline V gene. The V end was cut by 2 bases, the J end by 0 bases, with 10 bases between. The CDR3 sequence: CASSYTIQTNYGYTF. The DNA for the CDR3 is TGTGCCAGCAGTTACACGATACAGACTAACTATGGCTACACCTTC.

This clone turned up a few times. This chain links TRBV10-3 with TRBJ1-1, with TRBD1 identical over 9 bases. The junction had 9 bases not matched to a gene; V was cut back by 3 bases and J by 4 bases. CDR3 length equals 16 residues. Germline V lookup: CDR1 ENHRY, CDR2 SYGVKD. The CDR3 DNA reads as TGTGCCATCAGTGATGGGGGGACAGGGCGTAGCACTGAAGCTTTCTTT. Amino acids: CAISDGGTGRSTEAFF.

This rearrangement joins TRBV19 to TRBJ1-1; D may be TRBD1 (6 bases). This CDR3 spans 16 amino acids. The germline V gene encodes CDR1 LNHDA and CDR2 SQIVND (reference sequence). V was shortened by 1 base and J by 4 bases, with 16 bases between the two germline ends. The CDR3 is CASSIADRLGSTEAFF. The CDR3 bases are TGTGCCAGTAGTATAGCCGACAGGCTAGGGAGCACTGAAGCTTTCTTT.

The chain joins TRBV28 to TRBJ1-3; D not resolved. V dropped 3 bases and J dropped 3 bases, with 6 bases sitting between them. The CDR3 consists of 13 residues. From germline, CDR1 is MDHEN and CDR2 SYDVKM. The CDR3 bases are TGTGCCAGCAGTTTCGGTTATGGAAACACCATATATTTT. It translates to CASSFGYGNTIYF.

The chain carries TRBV30 and TRBJ2-2; D is possibly TRBD1 (5 bases). The CDR3 extends over 15 amino acids. Germline CDR1 and CDR2: GTSNPN and SVGIG (reference sequence). Trimming shortened V by 5 bases and J by 0 bases, and 13 bases separated the two germline ends. CDR3 loop: CAWDPGAPNTGELFF. The CDR3, as DNA: TGTGCCTGGGACCCTGGGGCTCCGAACACCGGGGAGCTGTTTTTT.

The rearrangement joins TRBV5-5 to TRBJ1-3; D possibly corresponds to TRBD1 (6 bases). Germline CDR1 and CDR2: SGHKS and YYEKEE (reference sequence). The germline V and J ends were trimmed by 4 bases and 4 bases, with 15 bases remaining between them. This CDR3 is built from 15 residues. The CDR3 loop is CASSEPGDGGNTIYF. CDR3 sequence (DNA): TGTGCCAGCAGCGAACCAGGGGACGGAGGAAACACCATATATTTT.